Listed below are T cell receptor beta chains from one sample, sequenced in a study of T-cell memory formation after mild COVID-19. TCRdb redid the calling of the 5' RACE reads with MiXCR, one entry per CDR3 protein. Altogether about 430,000 distinct CDR3 sequences are present, 20% to 25% being singletons, with the ten largest covering 8.8%. Source material: PBMCs or a T cell subset sorted from them (not recorded which). The origin of the receptors is an adult woman who had mild COVID-19 (a few samples of this study predate the infection). Cell type and time point are not known. Both conserved end residues are part of each CDR3. Each record gives: clone size, V gene, D gene, J gene, CDR3 protein, CDR3 DNA. D genes are given only for firm matches. Size values are once, few and many counts, or a class for expanded clones, and some rows have none.

clone size: NA
V gene: TRBV15
D gene: NA
J gene: TRBJ1-1
CDR3 protein: CATKDRTNTEAFF
CDR3 DNA: TGTGCCACCAAAGACAGGACGAACACTGAAGCTTTCTTT

clone size: few
V gene: TRBV4-1
D gene: NA
J gene: TRBJ1-1
CDR3 protein: CASSQVLGRGNTEAFF
CDR3 DNA: TGCGCCAGCAGCCAAGTATTGGGGCGTGGGAACACTGAAGCTTTCTTT

clone size: few
V gene: TRBV9
D gene: TRBD2
J gene: TRBJ2-7
CDR3 protein: CASSAPGGPSYEQYF
CDR3 DNA: TGTGCCAGCAGCGCCCCGGGAGGGCCGTCCTACGAGCAGTACTTC

clone size: few
V gene: TRBV11-2
D gene: NA
J gene: TRBJ1-2
CDR3 protein: CASSLTGYRAAANYGYTF
CDR3 DNA: TGTGCCAGCAGCTTAACAGGCTACAGGGCGGCTGCTAACTATGGCTACACCTTC

clone size: NA
V gene: TRBV24-1
D gene: NA
J gene: TRBJ1-5
CDR3 protein: CATSNRQAGQPQHF
CDR3 DNA: TGTGCCACCAGTAACCGACAGGCCGGGCAGCCCCAGCATTTT

clone size: few
V gene: TRBV11-2
D gene: NA
J gene: TRBJ2-5
CDR3 protein: CASSGTGVQETQYF
CDR3 DNA: TGTGCCAGCAGCGGGACGGGAGTTCAAGAGACCCAGTACTTC

clone size: few
V gene: TRBV7-9
D gene: NA
J gene: TRBJ1-3
CDR3 protein: CASSYDKSSGNTIYF
CDR3 DNA: TGTGCCAGCAGCTATGACAAGAGCTCTGGAAACACCATATATTTT

clone size: few
V gene: TRBV12-3/TRBV12-4
D gene: NA
J gene: TRBJ1-1
CDR3 protein: CASSFGGRSTEAFF
CDR3 DNA: TGTGCCAGCAGTTTCGGGGGAAGGAGCACTGAAGCTTTCTTT

clone size: once
V gene: TRBV15
D gene: TRBD1
J gene: TRBJ2-7
CDR3 protein: CATSPDRGVYEQYF
CDR3 DNA: TGTGCCACCAGCCCGGACAGGGGAGTCTACGAGCAGTACTTC

clone size: few
V gene: TRBV7-2
D gene: NA
J gene: TRBJ2-7
CDR3 protein: CASRLTGSINEQYF
CDR3 DNA: TGTGCCAGCAGGTTGACGGGATCTATAAACGAGCAGTACTTC

clone size: NA
V gene: TRBV25-1
D gene: TRBD2
J gene: TRBJ2-1
CDR3 protein: CASSEWASGGTYEQFF
CDR3 DNA: TGTGCCAGCAGTGAATGGGCTAGCGGGGGTACTTATGAGCAGTTCTTC